The 23 T cell receptor beta chains below come from one sample, sequenced in a study of shared clonotypes between healthy human individuals. Positive CCR7 selection of CD45RO-negative cells yielded the naive CD8 cells, and terminally differentiated effector memory CD45RA+ cells were excluded. TCRdb keeps only in-frame clones here, not all; method: immunoSEQ multiplex PCR. The data show some 2,000,000 clones, approximately 94% seen once. What was sequenced was naive CD8+ T cells sorted from blood. Receptors were obtained from a man younger than 35 in good health.

The chain uses TRBV27 and TRBJ1-6; D unclear. The germline V gene has CDR1 MNHEY and CDR2 SMNVEV (reference sequence). This CDR3 region has 13 residues. V lost 5 bases, J lost 6 bases, and 8 bases lay in between. The CDR3 sequence: CASSPLINSPLHF. The CDR3 DNA reads TGTGCCAGCAGTCCCCTGATTAATTCACCCCTCCACTTT.

This clone was detected only a few times. The chain links TRBV15 to TRBJ2-2; D not certain. Trimming removed 0 bases from V and 3 bases from J, with 5 bases in between. The CDR3 sequence is 14 residues long. Germline lookup yields CDR1 LNHNV and CDR2 YYDKDF (reference sequence). CDR3 protein: CATSRDWDTGELFF. CDR3 DNA sequence: TGTGCCACCAGCAGAGATTGGGACACCGGGGAGCTGTTTTTT.

This chain uses TRBV6-1 with TRBJ1-4; tentatively, D is TRBD1 (6 bases). From germline, CDR1 is MNHNS and CDR2 SASEGT. V was cut by 4 bases and J by 1 base, with 16 bases left in between. This CDR3 region has 17 residues. The CDR3 spells CASSAWDTEETNEKLFF. The CDR3 bases are TGTGCCAGCAGTGCTTGGGACACCGAGGAAACTAATGAAAAACTGTTTTTT.

The genes are TRBV9 and TRBJ2-7; TRBD1 might be the D (6 bases). Germline CDR1 is SGDLS and CDR2 is YYNGEE. V lost 0 bases and J lost 4, with 14 bases in between. The CDR3 totals 15 residues. The CDR3 loop is CASSVGAQGVYEQYF. The CDR3 nucleotides read TGTGCCAGCAGCGTAGGGGCACAGGGAGTATACGAGCAGTACTTC.

Only one count was recorded for this clone. The rearrangement joins TRBV28 to TRBJ2-5; TRBD2 aligns across 7 bases. This CDR3 region has 14 residues. V dropped 8 bases and J dropped 4; count of bases not matched to a gene: 10. Per germline, CDR1 MDHEN and CDR2 SYDVKM. For the CDR3, the DNA is TGTGCCAGCTGTCTGACGGGAGGTGCAGAGACCCAGTACTTC. Protein product: CASCLTGGAETQYF. Together with reference TRBV28 and TRBJ2-5, the CDR3 gives the full variable domain: DVKVTQSSRYLVKRTGEKVFLECVQDMDHENMFWYRQDPGLGLRLIYFSYDVKMKEKGDIPEGYSVSREKKERFSLILESASTNQTSMYLCASCLTGGAETQYFGPGTRLLVL.

The rearrangement joins TRBV7-9 to TRBJ2-5, with D possibly being TRBD2 (6 bases). Trimming stripped 7 bases from V and 7 bases from J, with 16 bases between. The CDR3 covers 13 residues. Germline CDR1 reads SEHNR; CDR2 reads FQNEAQ (reference sequence). The CDR3 loop reads CASINTYGGTQYF. The CDR3 DNA sequence: TGTGCCAGCATCAATACCTACGGGGGGACCCAGTACTTC.

The chain carries TRBV7-6 and TRBJ2-5; 7 bases are shared with TRBD2. The CDR3 sequence is 15 residues long. Trimming cost V 4 bases and J 2 bases; bases outside gene matches: 7. Germline V gene lookup returns CDR1 SGHVS and CDR2 FNYEAQ. The CDR3 DNA is TGTGCCAGCAGCTGGGCCGGGGGGACTCAAGAGACCCAGTACTTC. Amino acids: CASSWAGGTQETQYF.

The chain employs TRBV6-5 and TRBJ1-1; D gene ambiguous. V shed 4 bases and J shed 3 bases, with 9 bases lying between them. This CDR3 spans 13 amino acids. Germline V gene data show CDR1 as MNHEY and CDR2 as SVGAGI. CDR3 sequence: CASSWSGDTEAFF. The CDR3 bases are TGTGCCAGCAGTTGGAGCGGGGACACTGAAGCTTTCTTT.

The genes are TRBV4-1 and TRBJ2-3; 11 nucleotides line up with TRBD2. Germline lookup yields CDR1 MGHRA and CDR2 YSYEKL. Unmatched junction bases numbered 4, after V lost 4 bases and J lost 7 bases. CDR3 size: 14 residues. In DNA form, the CDR3 reads TGCGCCAGCAGCCCGACTAGCGGGACCTATACGCAGTATTTT. Protein sequence: CASSPTSGTYTQYF.

V is TRBV28 and J is TRBJ2-1; the match to TRBD1 covers 7 bases. CDR3 length: 13 residues. CDR1 is MDHEN and CDR2 is SYDVKM in the germline V gene. The ends lost 5 bases at V and 9 bases at J; junction bases unmatched: 7. This CDR3 is CASSQTGMGEQFF. As DNA, the CDR3 is TGTGCCAGCAGTCAGACAGGGATGGGTGAGCAGTTCTTC. The full variable domain, rest sourced from reference TRBV28 and TRBJ2-1, is DVKVTQSSRYLVKRTGEKVFLECVQDMDHENMFWYRQDPGLGLRLIYFSYDVKMKEKGDIPEGYSVSREKKERFSLILESASTNQTSMYLCASSQTGMGEQFFGPGTRLTVL.

This clone was seen once. The rearrangement links TRBV29-1 to TRBJ2-5, with D perhaps TRBD1 (5 bases). V shed 7 bases and J shed 1 base, with 7 bases lying between them. Germline lookup yields CDR1 SQVTM and CDR2 ANQGSEA. The CDR3 has 11 residues. CDR3 nucleotide sequence: TGCAGCGCGACAGTCCAAGAGACCCAGTACTTC. It yields the protein CSATVQETQYF.

The rearrangement joins TRBV7-9 to TRBJ2-7; tentatively, D is TRBD2 (5 bases). The CDR3 is 16 amino acids. Trimming pared 4 bases from V and 2 bases from J, leaving 18 bases between. CDR1 is SEHNR, CDR2 FQNEAQ, per germline (reference sequence). In DNA form, the CDR3 reads TGTGCCAGCAGCTATTCGACGGGAATCCTAGCCTACGAGCAGTACTTC. This sequence encodes CASSYSTGILAYEQYF.

A note on this clone: Other DNA sequences in this specimen translate into the identical CDR3. The CDR3 DNA follows: TGTGCCAGCAGCTTAGGTACAGATACGCAGTATTTT. Translation: CASSLGTDTQYF. This rearrangement joins TRBV13 to TRBJ2-3; D not resolved. V lost 0 bases to trimming and J lost 3 bases, with 1 base between them. Germline CDR1 and CDR2: PRHDT and FYEKMQ (reference sequence). The CDR3 is made up of 12 amino acids.

The chain links TRBV7-9 to TRBJ2-5; 9 nucleotides align to TRBD1. The V gene end was trimmed by 6 bases and the J gene end by 3 bases; junction bases not matched to a gene: 8. Germline loops: CDR1 SEHNR, CDR2 FQNEAQ (reference sequence). This CDR3 spans 15 amino acids. CDR3 region: CASRIDGTGKETQYF. CDR3 in DNA: TGTGCCAGCAGAATAGATGGGACAGGGAAAGAGACCCAGTACTTC. Supplemented by reference TRBV7-9 and TRBJ2-5, the full variable domain reads DTGVSQNPRHKITKRGQNVTFRCDPISEHNRLYWYRQTLGQGPEFLTYFQNEAQLEKSRLLSDRFSAERPKGSFSTLEIQRTEQGDSAMYLCASRIDGTGKETQYFGPGTRLLVL.

This chain uses TRBV19 with TRBJ2-1; 8 bases are shared with TRBD2. CDR3 length equals 17 residues. J was trimmed by 4 bases and V by 5 bases; bases with no gene match: 13. Germline V gene lookup returns CDR1 LNHDA and CDR2 SQIVND (reference sequence). The CDR3 nucleotides read TGTGCCAGTAGTCTCCCAGCGTGGTCTAGCGGGTACAATGAGCAGTTCTTC. Translating gives CASSLPAWSSGYNEQFF. Full variable domain (rest looked up from reference TRBV19 and TRBJ2-1): DGGITQSPKYLFRKEGQNVTLSCEQNLNHDAMYWYRQDPGQGLRLIYYSQIVNDFQKGDIAEGYSVSREKKESFPLTVTSAQKNPTAFYLCASSLPAWSSGYNEQFFGPGTRLTVL.

This clone is a singleton in its sample. The gene calls are TRBV6-6 and TRBJ2-7; D gene uncertain. CDR1 and CDR2 (germline): MNHNY, SVGAGI (reference sequence). The length of the CDR3 is 13 residues. V lost 1 base, J lost 5 bases, and 9 bases lay in between. In nucleotides, the CDR3 is TGTGCCAGCAGTTACTTCGTCCCCGACGAGCAGTACTTC. Translating it yields CASSYFVPDEQYF.

The V gene is TRBV28, the J gene TRBJ2-5; 7 positions agree with TRBD1. J was trimmed by 1 base and V by 7 bases; bases with no gene match: 12. Germline assignment: CDR1 MDHEN and CDR2 SYDVKM. There are 16 residues in the CDR3. This CDR3 reads CASTSPGTAIQETQYF. The CDR3 DNA reads as TGTGCCAGCACCTCACCCGGGACAGCTATCCAAGAGACCCAGTACTTC.

V gene TRBV4-3 combines with J gene TRBJ1-2; D gene ambiguous. The CDR3 covers 14 residues. Trimming shortened V by 0 bases and J by 6 bases, and 11 bases separated the two germline ends. CDR1 is LGHNA, CDR2 YSLEER, per germline. In DNA form, the CDR3 reads TGCGCCAGCAGCCAAGATTGGCGGCCAGATGGCTACACCTTC. Translated, it gives CASSQDWRPDGYTF.

The V gene is TRBV7-9, the J gene TRBJ1-4; weak D call: TRBD1 (5 bases). CDR3 size: 16 residues. Per the germline V gene, CDR1 is SEHNR and CDR2 is FQNEAQ (reference sequence). With 6 bases removed from V and 8 bases from J, the gap between germline ends came to 22 bases. This CDR3 reads CASSFYPGTTGEKLFF. Written as DNA, the CDR3 is TGTGCCAGCAGTTTCTACCCCGGGACCACGGGGGAAAAACTGTTTTTT.

This chain's CDR3 is CASSLPAPPTDTQYF. CDR3 coding DNA: TGTGCCAGCAGCTTACCGGCCCCGCCGACAGATACGCAGTATTTT. This chain connects TRBV7-2 to TRBJ2-3; unclear D gene. This CDR3 comprises 15 residues. From germline, CDR1 is SGHTA and CDR2 FQGNSA. The V end was cut by 2 bases, the J end by 3 bases, with 12 bases between.

The chain employs TRBV7-6 and TRBJ2-2, with D maybe TRBD1 (6 bases). This CDR3 contains 15 residues. Trimming took 1 base from V and 5 from J, leaving 11 bases between them. Germline V gene sequence: CDR1 SGHVS, CDR2 FNYEAQ. The CDR3 sequence: CASSLDRDWTGELFF. CDR3 in DNA: TGTGCCAGCAGCTTAGACAGGGATTGGACCGGGGAGCTGTTTTTT.

This sequence joins TRBV4-3 and TRBJ2-7; the match to TRBD1 covers 9 bases. The CDR3 consists of 14 residues. V lost 4 bases, J lost 3 bases, and 4 bases stayed unmatched. The germline gives CDR1 LGHNA, CDR2 YSLEER. CDR3 loop: CASSRDRGYYEQYF. DNA for the CDR3: TGCGCCAGCAGCCGAGACAGGGGGTACTACGAGCAGTACTTC.

This chain uses TRBV5-6 with TRBJ2-7; 10 bases are a match to TRBD1. The CDR3 length is 17 residues. The V and J ends lost 4 bases and 0 bases, in that order; junction bases with no gene match: 10. The V gene's germline CDR1 is SGHDT and CDR2 YYEEEE. CDR3 region: CASSLGTGVFSSYEQYF. Written as DNA, the CDR3 is TGTGCCAGCAGCCTCGGGACAGGGGTATTTAGCTCCTACGAGCAGTACTTC. Combining the CDR3 with reference TRBV5-6 and TRBJ2-7 gives the whole variable domain DAGVTQSPTHLIKTRGQQVTLRCSPKSGHDTVSWYQQALGQGPQFIFQYYEEEERQRGNFPDRFSGHQFPNYSSELNVNALLLGDSALYLCASSLGTGVFSSYEQYFGPGTRLTVT.